The 32 T cell receptor beta chains below were found in one sample sequenced in a study of T cells in Graves' hyperthyroidism and ophthalmopathy. The investigators amplified TCR beta CDR3 regions from RNA transcripts. HTBI primers drove first-round RT-PCR of the TCR CDR3. TCRdb passed the multiplex PCR reads through MiXCR, listing each CDR3 protein once. Among around 250,000 distinct CDR3 sequences listed, roughly 15% were seen once. The source material was blood. These receptors all come from a woman between 40 and 50 years old with Graves' hyperthyroidism that later progressed to Graves' ophthalmopathy.

This clonotype was found many times. CDR3: CASSQVAVSYEQYF. The CDR3 bases are TGCGCCAGCAGCCAAGTCGCAGTCTCCTACGAGCAGTACTTC. This chain links TRBV4-1 with TRBJ2-7; no firm D call. CDR3 length: 14 residues. Germline loops: CDR1 MGHRA, CDR2 YSYEKL. V was pared by 1 base and J by 0 bases, with 7 bases between.

This clonotype was recorded at least ten times. The genes are TRBV7-9 and TRBJ2-4, with 10 bases that match TRBD1. Germline CDR1 SEHNR, CDR2 FQNEAQ (reference sequence). The CDR3 runs 18 residues. The ends lost 5 bases at V and 0 bases at J; junction bases unmatched: 10. Written as DNA, the CDR3 is TGTGCCAGCAGCCCTCGGGACAGGGGAAGATTAGCCAAAAACATTCAGTACTTC. Its protein is CASSPRDRGRLAKNIQYF.

This clonotype was recorded a few times. The chain has TRBV5-1 and TRBJ2-3; 11 bases align to TRBD2. Germline loops: CDR1 SGHRS, CDR2 YFSETQ. V lost 6 bases to trimming and J lost 3 bases; unmatched junction nucleotides: 6. The CDR3 has 15 residues. This CDR3 is CASIATSGKTDTQYF. CDR3 sequence (DNA): TGCGCCAGCATTGCGACTAGCGGGAAAACAGATACGCAGTATTTT. Looking up the rest from reference TRBV5-1 and TRBJ2-3 gives the full variable domain: KAGVTQTPRYLIKTRGQQVTLSCSPISGHRSVSWYQQTPGQGLQFLFEYFSETQRNKGNFPGRFSGRQFSNSRSEMNVSTLELGDSALYLCASIATSGKTDTQYFGPGTRLTVL.

This clonotype was seen a handful of times. The chain couples TRBV4-2 to TRBJ2-1; a possible D gene is TRBD2 (5 bases). Germline V gene data show CDR1 as LGHNA and CDR2 as YNFKEQ. This CDR3 has 16 residues. The V end was cut by 0 bases, the J end by 6 bases, with 15 bases between. The CDR3 nucleotides are TGTGCCAGCAGCCAAGATGGTGCGGACTGGGGCAATGAGCAGTTCTTC. As protein: CASSQDGADWGNEQFF.

This clonotype was found many times. The CDR3 loop reads CASSFVAGDEGEQFF. CDR3 DNA: TGTGCCAGCAGTTTTGTTGCGGGAGATGAGGGTGAGCAGTTCTTC. V and J are TRBV28 and TRBJ2-1, with TRBD2 matching over 7 bases. The J segment lost 9 bases and the V segment lost 3 bases, leaving 11 bases of the junction unmatched. The CDR3 runs to 15 residues. Germline CDR1 and CDR2: MDHEN and SYDVKM.

A note on this clonotype: One end of the junction varies from germline; a read error may be responsible. This chain connects TRBV11-2 to TRBJ2-7; no firm D call. Germline lookup yields CDR1 SGHAT and CDR2 FQNNGV. CDR3 length equals 11 residues. The DNA of the CDR3 is TGTACCAGCAGCAACCATTACGAGCAGTACTTC. Translating it yields CTSSNHYEQYF.

This clonotype was picked up many times. The chain recombines TRBV20-1 with TRBJ2-3, with 8 nucleotides matching TRBD2. Germline CDR1 reads DFQATT; CDR2 reads SNEGSKA (reference sequence). The CDR3 runs to 17 residues. The J segment lost 1 base and the V segment lost 0 bases, leaving 9 bases of the junction unmatched. The CDR3: CSARDFVTSGGTDTQYF. DNA for the CDR3: TGCAGTGCTAGAGATTTCGTAACTAGCGGCGGCACAGATACGCAGTATTTT.

In this sample, this clonotype turned up many times. The rearrangement joins TRBV10-3 to TRBJ2-1, with 14 bases identical to TRBD2. Unmatched junction bases numbered 4, after V lost 8 bases and J lost 7 bases. In germline, CDR1 is ENHRY, CDR2 SYGVKD. This CDR3 has 14 residues. The CDR3 region is CAIGLAGGVNEQFF. The CDR3 DNA is TGTGCCATCGGACTAGCGGGAGGTGTAAATGAGCAGTTCTTC.

This clonotype was observed many times. The V and J genes are TRBV12-3 or TRBV12-4 and TRBJ2-7, with D possibly TRBD2 on 5 matching bases. This CDR3 comprises 15 residues. Trimming shortened V by 2 bases and J by 1 base, and 12 bases separated the two germline ends. The DNA for the CDR3 is TGTGCCAGCAGTTTAAGGAGGAAGCTATCCTACGAGCAGTACTTC. Translation: CASSLRRKLSYEQYF.

This clonotype has more than one count but fewer than ten. The rearrangement uses TRBV5-1 and TRBJ1-2; D remains unclear. The germline CDR1 and CDR2 sequences are SGHRS and YFSETQ. The CDR3 consists of 15 residues. V gave up 0 bases and J gave up 7 bases, with 16 bases separating them. The CDR3 loop is CASSLATQPAGGYTF. The CDR3 DNA sequence: TGCGCCAGCAGCTTGGCCACACAGCCCGCAGGTGGCTACACCTTC.

This clonotype came up once. The V call is TRBV11-1, the J call TRBJ2-1, with 13 bases identical to TRBD2. The CDR3 has 14 residues. V gave up 5 bases and J gave up 10 bases; unmatched junction bases: 5. Germline values: CDR1 SGHAT, CDR2 FQDESV (reference sequence). CDR3 in amino acids: CASSAGLAGHEQFF. CDR3 nucleotides: TGTGCCAGCAGCGCGGGACTAGCGGGACACGAGCAGTTCTTC.

This clonotype was recorded at least ten times. This sequence joins TRBV19 and TRBJ2-7; D is unresolved. The germline V and J ends were trimmed by 5 bases and 4 bases, with 12 bases remaining between them. The germline V gene encodes CDR1 LNHDA and CDR2 SQIVND (reference sequence). The CDR3 spans 13 residues. The CDR3 region has the DNA TGTGCCAGTAGTCCGACGGAAGATTACGAGCAGTACTTC. Its protein product is CASSPTEDYEQYF.

At least ten counts were recorded for this clonotype. The V call is TRBV7-6, the J call TRBJ2-1; TRBD2 matches at 15 bases. The CDR3 sequence is 17 residues long. From germline, CDR1 is SGHVS and CDR2 FNYEAQ. J lost 1 base, V lost 7 bases, and 5 bases had no gene match. In DNA, the CDR3 is TGTGCCAGCAAGGGACTAGCGGGAGGTAGATCCTACAATGAGCAGTTCTTC. This translates into CASKGLAGGRSYNEQFF.

This clonotype has a handful of counts. The chain recombines TRBV19 with TRBJ2-2; TRBD2 matches 11 bases. Germline CDR1 reads LNHDA; CDR2 reads SQIVND (reference sequence). The ends lost 7 bases at V and 6 bases at J; junction bases unmatched: 4. The CDR3 spans 14 residues. Here the CDR3 DNA reads TGTGCCAGTATTCATAGCGGGAGGGCCGGGGAGCTGTTTTTT. Amino acid sequence: CASIHSGRAGELFF. Combining the CDR3 with reference TRBV19 and TRBJ2-2 gives the whole variable domain DGGITQSPKYLFRKEGQNVTLSCEQNLNHDAMYWYRQDPGQGLRLIYYSQIVNDFQKGDIAEGYSVSREKKESFPLTVTSAQKNPTAFYLCASIHSGRAGELFFGEGSRLTVL.

This clonotype has a handful of counts. This may be a read error, as it is one base from a much larger clone. The chain has TRBV7-2 and TRBJ2-1; 10 bases align to TRBD2. CDR1 is SGHTA and CDR2 is FQGNSA in the germline V gene. The CDR3 has 16 residues. The CDR3 DNA reads as TGTGCCAGCAGCCGACGGACTAGCGGATTCTACGATGAGCAGTTCTTC. Protein sequence: CASSRRTSGFYDEQFF.

As regards this clonotype: A much larger clone sits a single nucleotide away, making a read error possible. The chain couples TRBV10-3 to TRBJ1-5; 8 bases match TRBD1. The germline CDR1 and CDR2 sequences are ENHRY and SYGVKD. The CDR3 consists of 16 residues. CDR3 in DNA: TGTGCCATCAGTGAGCAGGGGGCTGAGGGCAATCGGCCCCAGCATTTT. Amino acid sequence: CAISEQGAEGNRPQHF.

In this sample, this clonotype turned up a few times. CDR3 in DNA: TGTGCCAGTAGTTTCCCAAGACAGGGGCGTATGAACACTGAAGCTTTCTTT. Its protein is CASSFPRQGRMNTEAFF. The chain uses TRBV19 and TRBJ1-1; TRBD1 aligns across 8 bases. The CDR3 extends over 17 amino acids. With V trimmed by 5 bases and J by 0 bases, 11 bases remained unmatched. Germline CDR1 LNHDA, CDR2 SQIVND (reference sequence).

This clonotype was seen repeatedly, ten times or more. V gene TRBV6-1 combines with J gene TRBJ2-7; TRBD2 matches 11 bases. The CDR3 sequence is 17 residues long. The J segment lost 5 bases and the V segment lost 6 bases, leaving 15 bases of the junction unmatched. CDR1 and CDR2 from the germline V gene are MNHNS and SASEGT. CDR3 DNA: TGTGCCAGCAGCCCATACCAAGTAGCGGGAGGGGAGGACGAGCAGTACTTC. Residues: CASSPYQVAGGEDEQYF.

This clonotype was recorded many times. The genes are TRBV11-1 and TRBJ2-1; 12 bases agree with TRBD1. Germline values: CDR1 SGHAT, CDR2 FQDESV (reference sequence). CDR3 size: 14 residues. The V and J ends lost 7 bases and 5 bases, in that order; junction bases with no gene match: 3. CDR3 DNA sequence: TGTGCCAGCATCCGGGACAGGGGGCACAATGAGCAGTTCTTC. It translates to CASIRDRGHNEQFF. The full variable domain, in which reference TRBV11-1 and TRBJ2-1 provide the parts outside the CDR3, is EAEVAQSPRYKITEKSQAVAFWCDPISGHATLYWYRQILGQGPELLVQFQDESVVDDSQLPKDRFSAERLKGVDSTLKIQPAELGDSAMYLCASIRDRGHNEQFFGPGTRLTVL.

The gene calls are TRBV12-3 or TRBV12-4 and TRBJ2-3; D is perhaps TRBD2 (5 bases). Trimming shortened V by 5 bases and J by 1 base, and 16 bases separated the two germline ends. This CDR3 contains 16 residues. CDR3 sequence reads: CASSREYSAGTDTQYF. CDR3 sequence (DNA): TGTGCCAGCAGTCGCGAATATAGCGCAGGCACAGATACGCAGTATTTT.

Ten or more counts support this clonotype. Germline is not matched at one junction end, which may reflect a read error. This rearrangement joins TRBV28 to TRBJ2-7; 11 bases are shared with TRBD2. The CDR3 covers 15 residues. Germline lookup yields CDR1 MDHEN and CDR2 SYDVKM. The CDR3 coding sequence is TGTGCCAGCAATTTAGCGGGAGGGCGTTTCTACGAGCAGTACTTC. Its translation: CASNLAGGRFYEQYF.

This clonotype came up many times. The chain combines TRBV28 with TRBJ2-3; 10 nucleotides align to TRBD2. The CDR3 extends over 17 amino acids. J gave up 1 base and V 8 bases, and 12 bases lay outside the gene matches. Germline V lookup: CDR1 MDHEN, CDR2 SYDVKM. The CDR3 reads CASLNDLSGRGTDTQYF. The CDR3 region has the DNA TGTGCCAGCTTAAACGACCTCAGCGGGAGGGGCACAGATACGCAGTATTTT.

This clonotype was recorded many times. Sequence at one end of the junction differs from germline and may be a read error. V is TRBV20-1 and J is TRBJ2-5, with TRBD2 matching 13 bases. Looked up from germline, CDR1 is DFQATT and CDR2 is SNEGSKA (reference sequence). The CDR3 covers 15 residues. CDR3 amino acids: CSAPILGLAGEAQYF. In DNA form, the CDR3 reads TGCAGTGCGCCCATCCTAGGACTAGCGGGAGAGGCCCAGTACTTC.

The sample holds many counts of this clonotype. V and J are TRBV12-3 or TRBV12-4 and TRBJ1-5; 7 bases match TRBD1. V dropped 6 bases and J dropped 3; count of bases not matched to a gene: 2. This CDR3 has 13 amino acids. DNA of the CDR3: TGTGCCAGCAGGGACAGGCTCAATCAGCCCCAGCATTTT. It specifies CASRDRLNQPQHF.

There are many counts of this clonotype. The chain combines TRBV2 with TRBJ2-1; 8 bases map to TRBD2. V shed 8 bases, J shed 3 bases, and the junction held 3 bases outside the gene matches. CDR1 and CDR2 (germline): SNHLY, FYNNEI. This CDR3 has 13 amino acids. The DNA for the CDR3 is TGTGCCAGCGGGGGACTAGACTACAATGAGCAGTTCTTC. This gives the protein CASGGLDYNEQFF.

This clonotype was observed many times. This chain links TRBV24-1 with TRBJ2-1; 9 bases match TRBD2. Germline V gene data show CDR1 as KGHDR and CDR2 as SFDVKD. The trim removed 1 base at V and 4 bases at J, leaving 1 base unmatched. This CDR3 has 15 amino acids. The CDR3 DNA is TGTGCCACCAGTGATTTTGCGGGAGGGTACAATGAGCAGTTCTTC. Its protein is CATSDFAGGYNEQFF.

As concerns this clonotype: One end of the junction fails to match germline, which may point to a read error. This chain links TRBV28 with TRBJ2-5, with 9 positions matching TRBD2. The CDR3 runs to 19 residues. Germline CDR1 is MDHEN and CDR2 is SYDVKM. The CDR3 loop reads CASSFDRTSDSQCRETQYF. The CDR3 bases are TGTGCCAGCAGTTTTGATCGGACTAGCGATTCTCAATGTAGGGAGACCCAATACTTC.

This clonotype was picked up many times. The chain recombines TRBV11-2 with TRBJ1-2; 7 bases are shared with TRBD1. The V and J ends lost 1 base and 8 bases, in that order; junction bases with no gene match: 16. Germline CDR1 SGHAT, CDR2 FQNNGV. The CDR3 runs 17 residues. In DNA, the CDR3 is TGTGCCAGCAGCTTAGGATTCTTGAGGGGGCGATACGAGGGCTACACCTTC. It translates to CASSLGFLRGRYEGYTF.

This clonotype occurred a few times. The rearrangement links TRBV5-1 to TRBJ2-5, with 9 bases that match TRBD1. Germline CDR1 and CDR2: SGHRS and YFSETQ. This CDR3 spans 15 amino acids. Trimming cost V 3 bases and J 2 bases; bases outside gene matches: 5. This CDR3 is CASSSGTGSQETQYF. The CDR3 DNA reads as TGCGCCAGCAGCTCCGGGACAGGGTCTCAAGAGACCCAGTACTTC.

The sample holds many counts of this clonotype. The chain employs TRBV7-3 and TRBJ1-1; weak D call: TRBD1 (5 bases). V lost 1 base to trimming and J lost 4 bases, with 10 bases between them. Germline loops: CDR1 SGHTA, CDR2 FQGTGA. The CDR3 runs to 14 residues. Here the CDR3 DNA reads TGTGCCAGCAGCTTAAATGCGGGACTCACTGAAGCTTTCTTT. Its protein product is CASSLNAGLTEAFF.

This chain joins TRBV5-1 and TRBJ2-1; TRBD2 aligns across 13 bases. CDR3 length equals 18 residues. V lost 0 bases and J lost 4; bases outside the gene matches: 7. CDR1 SGHRS and CDR2 YFSETQ come from the germline V gene. The CDR3 nucleotides are TGCGCCAGCAGCTTGGGGACTAGCGGGAGCCGCGGATACAATGAGCAGTTCTTC. This translates into CASSLGTSGSRGYNEQFF.

This clonotype was observed at least ten times. The gene calls are TRBV6-2 or TRBV6-3 and TRBJ2-3; 7 bases align to TRBD2. The CDR3 runs 15 residues. Looked up from germline, CDR1 is MNHEY and CDR2 is SVGEGT. J was trimmed by 5 bases and V by 6 bases; bases with no gene match: 11. CDR3 coding DNA: TGTGCCAGCAGGAACGGGCGGGAGACAATAGATACGCAGTATTTT. It translates to CASRNGRETIDTQYF.